This TCR beta chain was profiled in a study of blood T cell repertoires in COVID-19. Study-level background: The United States, Italy and Spain provided the acute and convalescent COVID-19 samples. In each case, the material was cDNA or gDNA derived from T cells, B-cell-depleted T cells, or PBMCs.

The germline V and J ends were trimmed by 1 base and 2 bases, with 10 bases remaining between them. The CDR3 consists of 15 residues. CDR1 is KGHSH and CDR2 is LQKENI in the germline V gene. In the original workflow: Reference gene primers were amplified, and this amplification served to estimate nucleated cell counts. Some clones are missing from TCRdb's copy, which holds only in-frame ones; the method was immunoSEQ multiplex PCR. The V and J calls and clone size are taken from that table; D and trimming were inferred from the DNA. Of approximately 130,000 clones in the sample, about four fifths were seen once.

This TCR was recovered from an elderly man with active or convalescent COVID-19. The chain combines TRBV18 with TRBJ2-3; TRBD1 is a possible D gene (6 bases). The sequenced sample was peripheral blood. The CDR3 here is CASSPQGQITDTQYF. CDR3 sequence (DNA): TGTGCCAGCTCACCACAAGGACAGATCACAGATACGCAGTATTTT.